The rows below give T cell receptor beta chains drawn from one sample of a study of blood T cells in healthy people across ages. TCRdb redid the calling of the 5' RACE reads with MiXCR, one entry per CDR3 protein. The sample lists around 690,000 distinct CDR3 sequences; 58% were seen once. The source material was blood. Receptors were obtained from a man in his 60s in good health. Both conserved end residues are part of each CDR3. A D gene is named only where the DNA matches it firmly. Size values are once, few and many counts, or a class for expanded clones, and some rows have none.

clone size	J gene	V gene	D gene	CDR3 protein	CDR3 DNA
-	TRBJ1-1	TRBV12-3/TRBV12-4	TRBD1	CASSRSQGEGTEAFF	TGTGCCAGCAGCCGATCTCAGGGGGAAGGCACTGAAGCTTTCTTT
-	TRBJ1-5	TRBV28	-	CASSAGYQPQHF	TGTGCCAGCAGTGCAGGGTATCAGCCCCAGCATTTT
-	TRBJ2-7	TRBV25-1	-	CASPSTGGEQYF	TGTGCCAGCCCCTCCACGGGTGGCGAGCAGTACTTC
few	TRBJ2-5	TRBV20-1	-	CSARGVQRGGQETQYF	TGCAGTGCTAGAGGCGTCCAGCGAGGTGGGCAAGAGACCCAGTACTTC
-	TRBJ1-4	TRBV5-8	-	CATRPRAREKLFF	TGTGCCACCCGACCCAGGGCAAGGGAAAAACTGTTTTTT
-	TRBJ2-3	TRBV12-3/TRBV12-4	TRBD2	CASSLGGQSPAYF	TGTGCCAGCAGTTTGGGAGGGCAATCCCCCGCGTATTTT
few	TRBJ1-1	TRBV5-4	-	CASSRVLNTEAFF	TGTGCCAGCAGCAGGGTTCTGAACACTGAAGCTTTCTTT
-	TRBJ2-3	TRBV29-1	TRBD1	CSVGGDRGHTDTQYF	TGCAGCGTTGGCGGGGACAGGGGCCACACAGATACGCAGTATTTT
once	TRBJ2-1	TRBV6-6	TRBD2	CASSYEGGGAREQFF	TGTGCCAGCAGTTACGAAGGCGGGGGGGCACGTGAGCAGTTCTTC
once	TRBJ2-1	TRBV20-1	TRBD2	CSAPSGGAGYNEQFF	TGCAGTGCCCCCAGCGGGGGAGCCGGCTACAATGAGCAGTTCTTC
-	TRBJ2-1	TRBV18	-	CASSPRWGSHPNNEQFF	TGTGCCAGCTCACCACGGTGGGGCAGCCACCCCAACAATGAGCAGTTCTTC
-	TRBJ2-1	TRBV6-2/TRBV6-3	TRBD2	CASSRGPLGGTHPNEQFF	TGTGCCAGCAGTCGAGGACCCCTCGGGGGGACTCACCCCAATGAGCAGTTCTTC
-	TRBJ2-3	TRBV10-3	-	CAIRDPGLTTDTQYF	TGTGCCATCAGGGACCCGGGACTTACCACAGATACGCAGTATTTT
-	TRBJ2-5	TRBV27	TRBD1	CASRRGGAEETQYF	TGTGCCAGCAGAAGAGGGGGCGCGGAGGAGACCCAGTACTTC
-	TRBJ2-1	TRBV10-3	TRBD1	CAAQGGARSNEQFF	TGTGCCGCGCAAGGGGGCGCGAGATCCAATGAGCAGTTCTTC
-	TRBJ2-7	TRBV25-1	TRBD2	CASGTSGGYEQYF	TGTGCCAGCGGTACGTCGGGGGGGTACGAGCAGTACTTC
-	TRBJ2-2	TRBV7-2	-	CASSRTGAGTGEPFF	TGTGCCAGCAGCCGTACGGGTGCGGGGACCGGGGAGCCGTTTTTT
-	TRBJ2-7	TRBV10-3	-	CAISESARTYEQYF	TGTGCCATCAGTGAGTCGGCACGGACATACGAGCAGTACTTC
-	TRBJ1-2	TRBV20-1	-	CSAREGILYGYTF	TGCAGTGCTAGAGAAGGGATCCTCTATGGCTACACCTTC
-	TRBJ1-2	TRBV6-1	-	CASSEAAQGHDGYTF	TGTGCCAGCAGTGAAGCGGCACAGGGTCATGACGGCTACACCTTC
-	TRBJ2-4	TRBV7-2	-	CASSSWGEVHGSIQYF	TGTGCCAGCAGCTCATGGGGGGAGGTTCACGGGAGCATTCAGTACTTC
-	TRBJ2-1	TRBV28	-	CASSFSQNWRSYNEQFF	TGTGCCAGCAGTTTTTCCCAAAATTGGCGCTCCTACAATGAGCAGTTCTTC
-	TRBJ2-5	TRBV7-2	TRBD2	CASQRGPETQYF	TGTGCCAGCCAGCGGGGCCCAGAGACCCAGTACTTC
few	TRBJ2-1	TRBV7-2	TRBD2	CASSLWASASGGALPHEQFF	TGTGCCAGCAGCTTATGGGCTTCGGCTAGCGGGGGGGCCCTTCCCCATGAGCAGTTCTTC
-	TRBJ1-4	TRBV6-6	-	CASRRTAHATNEKLFF	TGTGCCAGCCGCAGGACAGCCCACGCAACTAATGAAAAACTGTTTTTT
-	TRBJ2-6	TRBV15	-	CATSRDLIGSGANVLTF	TGTGCCACCAGCAGAGATCTTATAGGGTCCGGGGCCAACGTCCTGACTTTC
-	TRBJ1-5	TRBV6-5	-	CASSPARQGIFSNQPRHF	TGTGCCAGCAGCCCTGCCCGGCAGGGTATTTTTAGCAATCAGCCCCGGCATTTT
once	TRBJ2-6	TRBV6-5	-	CASSYRGSPGANVLTF	TGTGCCAGCAGTTATCGCGGATCCCCTGGGGCCAACGTCCTGACTTTC
-	TRBJ2-1	TRBV5-1	TRBD2	CASSLGDYERGGRYNEQFF	TGCGCCAGCAGCTTGGGGGACTACGAGCGGGGCGGACGATACAATGAGCAGTTCTTC
few	TRBJ2-5	TRBV7-9	TRBD2	CASSLARGAGETQYF	TGTGCCAGCAGCTTAGCGCGGGGGGCCGGGGAGACCCAGTACTTC
-	TRBJ2-3	TRBV5-1	-	CASSLDEIPDTQYF	TGCGCCAGCAGCTTGGACGAAATCCCAGATACGCAGTATTTT